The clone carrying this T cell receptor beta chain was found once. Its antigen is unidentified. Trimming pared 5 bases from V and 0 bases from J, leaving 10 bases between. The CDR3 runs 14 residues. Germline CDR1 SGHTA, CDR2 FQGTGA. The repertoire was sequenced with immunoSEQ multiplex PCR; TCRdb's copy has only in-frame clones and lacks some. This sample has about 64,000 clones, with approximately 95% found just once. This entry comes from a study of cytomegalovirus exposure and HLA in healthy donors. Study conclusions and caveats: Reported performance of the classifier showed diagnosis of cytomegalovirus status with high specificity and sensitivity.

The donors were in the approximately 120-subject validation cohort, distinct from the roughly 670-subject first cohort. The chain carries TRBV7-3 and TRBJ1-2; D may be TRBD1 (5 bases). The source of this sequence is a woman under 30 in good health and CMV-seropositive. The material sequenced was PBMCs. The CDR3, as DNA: TGTGCCAGCAGCCAGGACACGTCTAACTATGGCTACACCTTC. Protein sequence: CASSQDTSNYGYTF.